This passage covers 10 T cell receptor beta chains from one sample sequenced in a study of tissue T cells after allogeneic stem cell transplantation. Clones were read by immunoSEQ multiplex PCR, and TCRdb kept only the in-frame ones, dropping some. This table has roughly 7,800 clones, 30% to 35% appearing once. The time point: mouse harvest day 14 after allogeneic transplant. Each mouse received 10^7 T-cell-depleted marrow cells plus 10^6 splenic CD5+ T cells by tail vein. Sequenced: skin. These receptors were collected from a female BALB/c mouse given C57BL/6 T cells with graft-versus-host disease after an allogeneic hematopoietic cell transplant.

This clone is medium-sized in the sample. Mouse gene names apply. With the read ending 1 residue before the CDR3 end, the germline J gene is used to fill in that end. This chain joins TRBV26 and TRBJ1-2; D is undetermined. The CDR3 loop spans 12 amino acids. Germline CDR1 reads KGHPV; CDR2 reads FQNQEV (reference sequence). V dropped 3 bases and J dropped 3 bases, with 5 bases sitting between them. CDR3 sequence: CASSLQYSDYTF. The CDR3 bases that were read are TGTGCCAGCAGTCTCCAGTACTCCGACTACACC.

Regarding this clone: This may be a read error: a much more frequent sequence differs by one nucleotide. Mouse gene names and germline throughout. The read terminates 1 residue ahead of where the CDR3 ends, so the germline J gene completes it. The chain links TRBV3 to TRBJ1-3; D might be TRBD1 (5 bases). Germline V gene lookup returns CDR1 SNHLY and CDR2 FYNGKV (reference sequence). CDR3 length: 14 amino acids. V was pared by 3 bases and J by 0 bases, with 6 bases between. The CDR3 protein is CASSFDSSGNTLYF. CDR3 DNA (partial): TGTGCCAGCAGCTTTGACAGTTCTGGAAATACGCTCTAT.

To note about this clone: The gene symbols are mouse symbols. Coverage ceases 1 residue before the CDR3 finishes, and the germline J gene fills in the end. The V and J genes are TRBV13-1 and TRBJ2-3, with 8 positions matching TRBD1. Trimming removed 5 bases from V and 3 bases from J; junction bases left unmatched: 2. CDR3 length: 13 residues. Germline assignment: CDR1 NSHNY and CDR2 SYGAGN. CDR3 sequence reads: CASSRQGAETLYF. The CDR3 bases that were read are TGTGCCAGCAGCAGACAGGGGGCAGAAACGCTGTAT.

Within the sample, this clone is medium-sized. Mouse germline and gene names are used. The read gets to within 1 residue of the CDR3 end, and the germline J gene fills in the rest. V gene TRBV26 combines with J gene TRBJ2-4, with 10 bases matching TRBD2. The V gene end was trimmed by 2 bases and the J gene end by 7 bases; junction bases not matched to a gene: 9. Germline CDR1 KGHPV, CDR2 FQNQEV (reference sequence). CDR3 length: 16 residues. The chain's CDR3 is CASSLRDWGAQDTLYF. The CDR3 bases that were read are TGTGCCAGCAGTCTGAGAGACTGGGGGGCGCAGGACACCTTGTAC. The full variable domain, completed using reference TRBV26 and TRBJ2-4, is NSKVIQTPRYLVKGQGQKAKMRCIPEKGHPVVFWYQQNKNNEFKFLINFQNQEVLQQIDMTEKRFSAECPSNSPCSLEIQSSEAGDSALYLCASSLRDWGAQDTLYFGAGTRLSVL.

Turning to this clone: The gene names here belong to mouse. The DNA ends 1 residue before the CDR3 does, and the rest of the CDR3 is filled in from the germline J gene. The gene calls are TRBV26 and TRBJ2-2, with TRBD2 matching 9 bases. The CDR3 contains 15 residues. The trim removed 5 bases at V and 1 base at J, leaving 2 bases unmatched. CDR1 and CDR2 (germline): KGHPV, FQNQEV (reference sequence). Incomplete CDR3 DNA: TGTGCCAGCAGTAAACTGGGGGGAAACACCGGGCAGCTCTAC. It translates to CASSKLGGNTGQLY. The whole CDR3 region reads CASSKLGGNTGQLYF.

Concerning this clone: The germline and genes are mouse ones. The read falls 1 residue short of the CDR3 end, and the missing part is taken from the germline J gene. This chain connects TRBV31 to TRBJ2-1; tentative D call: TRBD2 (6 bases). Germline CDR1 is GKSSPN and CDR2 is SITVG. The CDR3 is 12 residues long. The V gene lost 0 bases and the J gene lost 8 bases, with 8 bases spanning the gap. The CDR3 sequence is CAWSLGGPEQFF. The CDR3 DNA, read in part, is TGTGCCTGGAGTCTGGGGGGACCTGAGCAGTTC.

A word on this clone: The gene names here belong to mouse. The DNA read from the CDR3 is TGCTCCAGCACCCCAGGGGCGAGGACCGGGCAGCTCTAC. Amino acid sequence: CSSTPGARTGQLY. The full CDR3 protein is CSSTPGARTGQLYF. V is TRBV23 and J is TRBJ2-2; the table's D call, TRBD1, was not checked against the DNA. The read terminates 1 residue before the CDR3 end, so the remaining end is supplied by the germline J gene. Looked up from germline, CDR1 is KGHTA and CDR2 is FQNQQP. The CDR3 runs to 14 residues.

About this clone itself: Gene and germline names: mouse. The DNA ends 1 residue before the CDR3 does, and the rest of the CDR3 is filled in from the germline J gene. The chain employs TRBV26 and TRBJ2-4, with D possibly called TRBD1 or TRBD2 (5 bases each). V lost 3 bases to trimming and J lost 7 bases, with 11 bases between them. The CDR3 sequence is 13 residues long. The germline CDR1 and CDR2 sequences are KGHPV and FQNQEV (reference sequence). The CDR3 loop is CASSLPGTDTLYF. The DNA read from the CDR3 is TGTGCCAGCAGTCTTCCAGGGACGGACACCTTGTAC.

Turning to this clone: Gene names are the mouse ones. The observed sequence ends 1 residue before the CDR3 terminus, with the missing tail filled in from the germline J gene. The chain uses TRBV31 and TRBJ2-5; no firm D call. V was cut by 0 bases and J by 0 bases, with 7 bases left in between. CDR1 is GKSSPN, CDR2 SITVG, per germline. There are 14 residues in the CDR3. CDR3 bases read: TGTGCCTGGAGTCTAGCCAATAACCAAGACACCCAGTAC. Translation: CAWSLANNQDTQY. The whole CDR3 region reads CAWSLANNQDTQYF. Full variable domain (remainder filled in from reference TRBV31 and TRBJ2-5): AQTIHQWPVAEIKAVGSPLSLGCTIKGKSSPNLYWYWQATGGTLQQLFYSITVGQVESVVQLNLSASRPKDDQFILSTEKLLLSHSGFYLCAWSLANNQDTQYFGPGTRLLVL.

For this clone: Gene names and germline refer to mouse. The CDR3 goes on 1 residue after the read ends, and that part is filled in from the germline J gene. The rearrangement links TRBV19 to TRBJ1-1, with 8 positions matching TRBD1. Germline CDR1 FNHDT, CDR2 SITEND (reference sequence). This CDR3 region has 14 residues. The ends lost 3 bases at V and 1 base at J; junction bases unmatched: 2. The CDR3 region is CASSTDRVNTEVFF. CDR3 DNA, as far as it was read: TGTGCCAGCAGTACGGACAGGGTAAACACAGAAGTCTTC.